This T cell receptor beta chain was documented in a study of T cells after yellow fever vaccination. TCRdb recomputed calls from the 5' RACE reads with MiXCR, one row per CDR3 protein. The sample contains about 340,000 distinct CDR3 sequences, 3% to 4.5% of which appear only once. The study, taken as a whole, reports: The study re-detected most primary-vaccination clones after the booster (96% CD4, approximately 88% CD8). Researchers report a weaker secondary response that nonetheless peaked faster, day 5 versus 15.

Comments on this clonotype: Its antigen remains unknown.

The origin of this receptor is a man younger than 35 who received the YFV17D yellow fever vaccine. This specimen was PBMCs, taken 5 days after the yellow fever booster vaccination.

CDR3: CASRTTGQGSYEQYF. The CDR3 region has the DNA TGTGCCAGCAGAACTACGGGACAGGGGAGCTACGAGCAGTACTTC. The chain employs TRBV7-2 and TRBJ2-7; 10 nucleotides align to TRBD1. The CDR3 extends over 15 amino acids. Losses at the gene ends were 6 bases for V and 3 bases for J; bases not matched to a gene: 8. The germline CDR1 and CDR2 sequences are SGHTA and FQGNSA.